These 23 T cell receptor beta chains came from one sample sequenced in a study of CD8 T cells in Susac syndrome. An input of 0.5 to 1 ug of RNA was subjected to reverse transcription using random hexamers. Each CDR3 protein gets one entry after TCRdb re-called the immunoSEQ multiplex PCR reads with MiXCR. The sample includes 200,000 to 300,000 distinct CDR3 sequences, 90% to 96% of them seen just once. Sequenced input: CD4+ T cells from PBMCs. The receptors come from a human donor with Susac syndrome.

The chain recombines TRBV9 with TRBJ2-7; 8 bases agree with TRBD2. This CDR3 is 15 amino acids long. Per germline, CDR1 SGDLS and CDR2 YYNGEE. Trimming removed 0 bases from V and 4 bases from J; junction bases left unmatched: 6. The CDR3 protein is CASSVAAGDAYEQYF. The CDR3 DNA reads TGTGCCAGCAGCGTAGCAGCGGGGGACGCGTACGAGCAGTACTTC.

The V and J genes are TRBV3-1 and TRBJ2-4; 15 bases align to TRBD2. Germline V gene data show CDR1 as LGHDT and CDR2 as YNNKEL (reference sequence). CDR3 length: 17 amino acids. V trimming: 4 bases; J trimming: 9 bases; junction bases outside the gene matches: 10. CDR3 DNA: TGTGCCAGCAGCCCGAGCGGACTAGCGGGAGGGCCGACCATTCAGTACTTC. It yields the protein CASSPSGLAGGPTIQYF.

The chain uses TRBV2 and TRBJ2-5; the match to TRBD2 covers 11 bases. V lost 4 bases and J lost 7; bases outside the gene matches: 5. CDR3 size: 14 residues. Germline CDR1 is SNHLY and CDR2 is FYNNEI. CDR3 sequence reads: CASSGLAGTGTQYF. The CDR3 DNA reads as TGTGCCAGCAGTGGACTAGCGGGGACAGGGACCCAGTACTTC.

V and J are TRBV6-1 and TRBJ1-1; D remains ambiguous. CDR1 and CDR2 (germline): MNHNS, SASEGT. Trimming removed 5 bases at V and 0 bases at J, with 16 bases between. The CDR3 runs 16 residues. The CDR3 reads CASSRVGYGMNTEAFF. For the CDR3, the DNA is TGTGCCAGCAGTCGGGTAGGTTACGGCATGAACACTGAAGCTTTCTTT.

This chain uses TRBV6-5 with TRBJ2-5; 13 bases match TRBD2. Trimming cost V 6 bases and J 6 bases; bases outside gene matches: 7. Germline V gives CDR1 MNHEY, CDR2 SVGAGI. The CDR3 runs 15 residues. The CDR3 DNA reads as TGTGCCAGCAGAACGGGACTAGCGGGATACAAGACCCAGTACTTC. Its protein is CASRTGLAGYKTQYF.

This chain joins TRBV4-1 and TRBJ2-6; either TRBD1 or TRBD2 may supply D (5 bases each). CDR1 is MGHRA, CDR2 YSYEKL, per germline. The CDR3 covers 19 residues. The ends were cut back, 1 base at V and 6 bases at J, with 22 bases in the middle. The CDR3 DNA is TGCGCCAGCAGCCAAGTCTGGCATAAAGGGACGGCTGAGGCCAACGTCCTGACTTTC. It translates to CASSQVWHKGTAEANVLTF.

The J gene is TRBJ2-3, the V gene TRBV9; D unresolved. Trimming shortened V by 4 bases and J by 6 bases, and 9 bases separated the two germline ends. The CDR3 covers 12 residues. CDR1 and CDR2 (germline): SGDLS, YYNGEE. DNA of the CDR3: TGTGCCAGCAGCATAGGTGCGGATACGCAGTATTTT. This gives the protein CASSIGADTQYF. Full variable domain (remainder filled in from reference TRBV9 and TRBJ2-3): DSGVTQTPKHLITATGQRVTLRCSPRSGDLSVYWYQQSLDQGLQFLIQYYNGEERAKGNILERFSAQQFPDLHSELNLSSLELGDSALYFCASSIGADTQYFGPGTRLTVL.

The chain uses TRBV9 and TRBJ2-4; D remains ambiguous. V was trimmed by 0 bases and J by 0 bases, leaving 7 bases between them. The CDR3 runs 15 residues. CDR1 SGDLS and CDR2 YYNGEE come from the germline V gene. Here the CDR3 reads CASSVDVEAKNIQYF. CDR3 sequence (DNA): TGTGCCAGCAGCGTAGATGTGGAAGCCAAAAACATTCAGTACTTC.

This clonotype was detected once. The chain carries TRBV27 and TRBJ2-7; possibly TRBD1 or TRBD2 for D (6 bases each). There are 18 residues in the CDR3. Germline values: CDR1 MNHEY, CDR2 SMNVEV (reference sequence). V was pared by 5 bases and J by 2 bases, with 25 bases between. The CDR3 sequence is CASSPLKGGGGGPYEQYF. CDR3 nucleotides: TGTGCCAGCAGTCCATTGAAGGGGGGTGGGGGCGGCCCCTACGAGCAGTACTTC.

This clonotype was seen only a few times. The rearrangement uses TRBV7-2 and TRBJ2-5, with TRBD1 matching over 8 bases. J was trimmed by 7 bases and V by 4 bases; bases with no gene match: 8. Germline V lookup: CDR1 SGHTA, CDR2 FQGNSA. This CDR3 region has 14 residues. The CDR3 sequence: CASSSAGGAGTQYF. The CDR3 DNA reads as TGTGCCAGCAGCTCGGCAGGGGGCGCGGGGACCCAGTACTTC.

V usage is TRBV27 and J usage is TRBJ2-5; D is perhaps TRBD1 (6 bases). Germline V lookup: CDR1 MNHEY, CDR2 SMNVEV (reference sequence). The CDR3 runs to 14 residues. The V gene lost 4 bases and the J gene lost 7 bases, with 16 bases spanning the gap. The CDR3 DNA follows: TGTGCCAGCAGTTCCACCCGGACAGTAGGGACCCAGTACTTC. It specifies CASSSTRTVGTQYF.

The chain joins TRBV5-4 to TRBJ2-1, with 9 bases lining up with TRBD1. The germline CDR1 and CDR2 sequences are SGHNT and YYREEE (reference sequence). This CDR3 has 15 residues. V trimming: 2 bases; J trimming: 5 bases; junction bases outside the gene matches: 5. The CDR3 here is CASSFRDRDHNEQFF. The DNA for the CDR3 is TGTGCCAGCAGCTTCCGGGACAGGGACCACAATGAGCAGTTCTTC.

The chain joins TRBV6-2 or TRBV6-3 to TRBJ2-2, with a tentative D call TRBD1 (6 bases). The CDR3 extends over 14 amino acids. V was clipped by 2 bases and J by 11 bases, with 15 bases between them. The germline gives CDR1 MNHEY, CDR2 SVGEGT. In nucleotides, the CDR3 is TGTGCCAGCAGTTACCGAGGGGGTACTGCAGAGCTGTTTTTT. This codes for CASSYRGGTAELFF.

This chain uses TRBV18 with TRBJ1-4; 8 bases align to TRBD1. The V gene's germline CDR1 is KGHSH and CDR2 LQKENI. J was trimmed by 8 bases and V by 3 bases; bases with no gene match: 11. This CDR3 has 16 amino acids. The CDR3 sequence: CASSPYRQGISEKLFF. In nucleotides, the CDR3 is TGTGCCAGCTCACCGTATAGACAGGGGATCAGCGAAAAACTGTTTTTT.

The genes are TRBV9 and TRBJ2-1; D might be TRBD2 (5 bases). The CDR3 contains 16 residues. Germline CDR1 SGDLS, CDR2 YYNGEE. V was trimmed by 0 bases and J by 1 base, leaving 11 bases between them. The CDR3 protein is CASSVGIGGSYNEQFF. CDR3 DNA sequence: TGTGCCAGCAGCGTAGGGATTGGCGGGTCCTACAATGAGCAGTTCTTC. The complete variable domain, with remaining parts taken from reference TRBV9 and TRBJ2-1, reads DSGVTQTPKHLITATGQRVTLRCSPRSGDLSVYWYQQSLDQGLQFLIQYYNGEERAKGNILERFSAQQFPDLHSELNLSSLELGDSALYFCASSVGIGGSYNEQFFGPGTRLTVL.

V is TRBV7-2 and J is TRBJ2-5; the match to TRBD1 covers 8 bases. Germline V gene data show CDR1 as SGHTA and CDR2 as FQGNSA. The CDR3 length is 13 residues. V lost 4 bases, J lost 6 bases, and 4 bases stayed unmatched. CDR3 nucleotide sequence: TGTGCCAGCAGCTCAGGGGGCGAAAAGACCCAGTACTTC. This sequence encodes CASSSGGEKTQYF. The complete variable domain, with remaining parts taken from reference TRBV7-2 and TRBJ2-5, reads GAGVSQSPSNKVTEKGKDVELRCDPISGHTALYWYRQSLGQGLEFLIYFQGNSAPDKSGLPSDRFSAERTGGSVSTLTIQRTQQEDSAVYLCASSSGGEKTQYFGPGTRLLVL.

The rearrangement links TRBV24-1 to TRBJ2-5, with a tentative D call TRBD2 (6 bases). Germline loops: CDR1 KGHDR, CDR2 SFDVKD. This CDR3 contains 14 residues. Trimming took 6 bases from V and 5 from J, leaving 15 bases between them. The CDR3 sequence is CATSSPGGSETQYF. In nucleotides, the CDR3 is TGTGCCACCAGTTCCCCCGGGGGTAGCGAGACCCAGTACTTC.

This clonotype occurred once. The chain recombines TRBV15 with TRBJ2-5; the D gene is possibly TRBD1 (7 bases). Germline V gives CDR1 LNHNV, CDR2 YYDKDF (reference sequence). V was clipped by 8 bases and J by 5 bases, with 18 bases between them. The CDR3 has 14 residues. CDR3 sequence: CATGQGGTRETQYF. DNA for the CDR3: TGTGCCACCGGGCAGGGGGGCACCAGGGAGACCCAGTACTTC.

The chain is built from TRBV28 and TRBJ2-7; D not certain. V shed 6 bases and J shed 12 bases, with 21 bases lying between them. The CDR3 is 13 residues long. Germline values: CDR1 MDHEN, CDR2 SYDVKM. CDR3 residues: CASSPRISERRYF. The CDR3 region has the DNA TGTGCCAGCAGCCCGCGGATTTCCGAACGGCGGTACTTC.

The V and J genes are TRBV28 and TRBJ2-1; 8 bases agree with TRBD1. Looked up from germline, CDR1 is MDHEN and CDR2 is SYDVKM. The CDR3 spans 15 residues. V was pared by 6 bases and J by 9 bases, with 13 bases of the junction left unmatched. The DNA of the CDR3 is TGTGCCAGCAGGCTCCCAGGGGGCGGTTCGGGTGAGCAGTTCTTC. This codes for CASRLPGGGSGEQFF.

This sequence joins TRBV7-9 and TRBJ1-2, with a tentative D call TRBD1 (5 bases). The CDR3 runs to 14 residues. V lost 1 base and J 6 bases, leaving 12 bases between the germline ends. Germline CDR1 is SEHNR and CDR2 is FQNEAQ (reference sequence). The DNA for the CDR3 is TGTGCCAGCAGCTTAGTGGGAGCGGGGGATGGCTACACCTTC. Amino acid sequence: CASSLVGAGDGYTF. The variable domain in full, completed from reference TRBV7-9 and TRBJ1-2, reads DTGVSQNPRHKITKRGQNVTFRCDPISEHNRLYWYRQTLGQGPEFLTYFQNEAQLEKSRLLSDRFSAERPKGSFSTLEIQRTEQGDSAMYLCASSLVGAGDGYTFGSGTRLTVV.

The genes are TRBV10-3 and TRBJ2-7, with TRBD1 matching over 10 bases. Germline CDR1 ENHRY, CDR2 SYGVKD. The CDR3 covers 14 residues. V lost 10 bases and J lost 3; bases outside the gene matches: 9. CDR3 sequence reads: CATQKGQGSYEQYF. CDR3 sequence (DNA): TGTGCCACCCAAAAGGGACAGGGGAGCTACGAGCAGTACTTC.

This chain joins TRBV29-1 and TRBJ2-1; D is ambiguous. The CDR3 consists of 9 residues. Deletions cut 5 bases from V and 8 bases from J, with 4 bases between. The V gene's germline CDR1 is SQVTM and CDR2 ANQGSEA. As DNA, the CDR3 is TGCAGCGTTTCCGATGAGCAGTTCTTC. Amino acid sequence: CSVSDEQFF.